These T cell receptor beta chains were read from a single sample in a study of blood T cell repertoires in COVID-19. This table comes from immunoSEQ multiplex PCR, and its TCRdb copy is limited to in-frame clones, with some not included. The sample holds around 170,000 clones, about 90% seen once. The sequenced sample consisted of PBMCs or T cells enriched from blood (not recorded which). The receptors stem from a woman aged 18-30 years who had recovered from COVID-19. The CDR3 runs from the conserved cysteine through the conserved F or W. A D gene is named only where the DNA matches it firmly. Size is stated for part of the rows, as once, few or many counts, or as a class when the clone is expanded.

. | . | TRBJ2-7 | TRBV29-1 | CSVSPLTGHPYEQYF | TGCAGCGTTTCTCCCTTGACGGGACACCCCTACGAGCAGTACTTC
. | . | TRBJ1-1 | TRBV3-1/TRBV3-2 | CASSQVRDTEAFF | TGTGCCAGCAGCCAAGTACGAGACACTGAAGCTTTCTTT
. | . | TRBJ1-1 | TRBV5-6 | CASSPSPGSEAFF | TGTGCCAGCAGCCCCTCGCCGGGATCTGAAGCTTTCTTT
. | . | TRBJ2-5 | TRBV19 | CASSPGRRETQYF | TGTGCCAGTAGTCCGGGCAGGAGGGAGACCCAGTACTTC
. | once | TRBJ1-3 | TRBV25-1 | CASSAPGGSGNTIYF | TGTGCCAGCAGTGCTCCGGGGGGCTCTGGAAACACCATATATTTT
. | once | TRBJ1-3 | TRBV9 | CASSVAQGFSGNTIYF | TGTGCCAGCAGCGTAGCACAGGGTTTCTCTGGAAACACCATATATTTT
TRBD1 | . | TRBJ1-2 | TRBV11-2 | CASSPRQGEGGYTF | TGTGCCAGCAGCCCCCGACAGGGGGAGGGGGGCTACACCTTC
TRBD2 | . | TRBJ2-7 | TRBV4-1 | CASSPLGLAVHEQYF | TGCGCCAGCAGCCCGTTAGGACTAGCGGTCCACGAGCAGTACTTC
. | . | TRBJ2-3 | TRBV6-2/TRBV6-3 | CASSRTYSGGHTDTQYF | TGTGCCAGCAGCAGGACGTACTCGGGGGGCCACACAGATACGCAGTATTTT
TRBD1 | . | TRBJ2-5 | TRBV2 | CASSDGFRGGLTQYF | TGTGCCAGCAGTGACGGATTTAGAGGGGGCCTGACCCAGTACTTC